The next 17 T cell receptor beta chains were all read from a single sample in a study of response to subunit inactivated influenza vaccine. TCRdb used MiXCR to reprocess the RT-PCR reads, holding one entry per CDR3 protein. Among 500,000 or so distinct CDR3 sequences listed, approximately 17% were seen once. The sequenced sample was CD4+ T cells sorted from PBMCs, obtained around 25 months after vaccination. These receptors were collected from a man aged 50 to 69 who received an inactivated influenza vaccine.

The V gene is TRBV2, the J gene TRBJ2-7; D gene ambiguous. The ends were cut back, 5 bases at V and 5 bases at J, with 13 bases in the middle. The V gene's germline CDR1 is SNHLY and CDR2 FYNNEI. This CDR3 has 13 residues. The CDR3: CASSSEFMDEQYF. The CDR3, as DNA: TGTGCCAGCAGTAGTGAGTTCATGGACGAGCAGTACTTC.

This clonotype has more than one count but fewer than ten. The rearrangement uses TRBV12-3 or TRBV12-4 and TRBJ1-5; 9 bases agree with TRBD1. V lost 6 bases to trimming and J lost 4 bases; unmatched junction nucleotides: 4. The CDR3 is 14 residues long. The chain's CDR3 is CASSRDRVNQPQHF. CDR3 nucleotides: TGTGCCAGCAGCCGGGACAGGGTGAATCAGCCCCAGCATTTT.

Written as DNA, the CDR3 is TGCAGTGCTAGAACCCATGGGACAGTTTTAACAACTAATGAAAAACTGTTTTTT. Amino acids: CSARTHGTVLTTNEKLFF. The chain has TRBV20-1 and TRBJ1-4; 7 bases match TRBD1. The CDR3 is 18 residues long. Germline values: CDR1 DFQATT, CDR2 SNEGSKA (reference sequence). V lost 2 bases and J lost 0; bases outside the gene matches: 12.

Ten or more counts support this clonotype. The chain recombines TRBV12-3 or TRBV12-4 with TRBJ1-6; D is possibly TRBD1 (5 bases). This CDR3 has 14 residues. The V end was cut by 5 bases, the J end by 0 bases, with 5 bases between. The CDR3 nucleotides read TGTGCCAGCAGTGACAGCTCCTATAATTCACCCCTCCACTTT. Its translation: CASSDSSYNSPLHF.

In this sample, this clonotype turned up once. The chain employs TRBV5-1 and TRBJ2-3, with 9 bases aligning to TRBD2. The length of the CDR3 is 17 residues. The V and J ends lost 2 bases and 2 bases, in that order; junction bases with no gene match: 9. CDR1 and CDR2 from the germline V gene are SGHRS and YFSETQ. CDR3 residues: CASSFPWSSGDTDTQYF. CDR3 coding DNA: TGCGCCAGCAGCTTCCCCTGGTCTAGCGGGGACACAGATACGCAGTATTTT.

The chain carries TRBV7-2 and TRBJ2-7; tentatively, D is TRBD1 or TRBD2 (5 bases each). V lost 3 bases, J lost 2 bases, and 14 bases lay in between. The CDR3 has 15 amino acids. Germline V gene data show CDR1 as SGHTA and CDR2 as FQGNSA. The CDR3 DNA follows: TGTGCCAGCAGCTTCGGCTGGGACGGAGCCTACGAGCAGTACTTC. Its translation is CASSFGWDGAYEQYF.

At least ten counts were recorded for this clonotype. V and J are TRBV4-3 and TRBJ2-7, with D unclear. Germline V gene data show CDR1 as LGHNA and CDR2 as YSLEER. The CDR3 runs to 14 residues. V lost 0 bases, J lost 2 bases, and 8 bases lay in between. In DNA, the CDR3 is TGCGCCAGCAGCCAAGATATGGGTCCCTACGAGCAGTACTTC. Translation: CASSQDMGPYEQYF.

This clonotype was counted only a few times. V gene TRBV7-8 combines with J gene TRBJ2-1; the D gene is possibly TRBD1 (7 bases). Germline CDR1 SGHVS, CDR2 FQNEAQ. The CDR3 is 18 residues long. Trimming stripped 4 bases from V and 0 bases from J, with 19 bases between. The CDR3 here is CASSSTPPGGSSYNEQFF. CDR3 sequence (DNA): TGTGCCAGCAGCTCCACTCCTCCAGGGGGGAGCTCCTACAATGAGCAGTTCTTC.

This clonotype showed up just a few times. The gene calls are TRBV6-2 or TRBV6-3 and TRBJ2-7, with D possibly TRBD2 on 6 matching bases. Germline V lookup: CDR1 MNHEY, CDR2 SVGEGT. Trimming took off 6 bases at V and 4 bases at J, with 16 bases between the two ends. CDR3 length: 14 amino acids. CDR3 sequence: CASRSSGTDYEQYF. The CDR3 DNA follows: TGTGCCAGCAGGTCGTCCGGGACTGATTACGAGCAGTACTTC.

CDR3 DNA: TGTGCCAGCAGCGGAGGGGGGATCCTATCTGGAAACACCATATATTTT. Translating gives CASSGGGILSGNTIYF. This chain links TRBV9 with TRBJ1-3, with D possibly being TRBD1 (6 bases). The V end lost 3 bases, the J end lost 1 base, and 14 bases lay between the germline ends. Germline-derived CDR1 and CDR2 are SGDLS and YYNGEE. The CDR3 is 16 residues long.

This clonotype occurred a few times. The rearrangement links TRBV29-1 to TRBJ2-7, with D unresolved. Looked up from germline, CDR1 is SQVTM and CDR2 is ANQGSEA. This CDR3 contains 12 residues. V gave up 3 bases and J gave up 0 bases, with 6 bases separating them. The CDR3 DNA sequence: TGCAGCGTTGAGCAGTCCTCCTACGAGCAGTACTTC. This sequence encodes CSVEQSSYEQYF.

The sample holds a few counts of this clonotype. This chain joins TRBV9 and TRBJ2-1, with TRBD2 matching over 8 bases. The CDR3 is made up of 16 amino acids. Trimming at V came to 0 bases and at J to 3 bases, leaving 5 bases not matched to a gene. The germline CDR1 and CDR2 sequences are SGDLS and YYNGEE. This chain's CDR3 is CASSVAHSGIYNEQFF. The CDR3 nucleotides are TGTGCCAGCAGCGTAGCTCATAGCGGGATCTACAATGAGCAGTTCTTC.

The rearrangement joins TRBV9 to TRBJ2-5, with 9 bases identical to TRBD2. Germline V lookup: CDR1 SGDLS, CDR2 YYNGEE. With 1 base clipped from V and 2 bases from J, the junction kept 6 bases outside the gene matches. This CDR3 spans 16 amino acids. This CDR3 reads CASSVSASGMQETQYF. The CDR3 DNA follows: TGTGCCAGCAGCGTAAGTGCTAGCGGGATGCAAGAGACCCAGTACTTC.

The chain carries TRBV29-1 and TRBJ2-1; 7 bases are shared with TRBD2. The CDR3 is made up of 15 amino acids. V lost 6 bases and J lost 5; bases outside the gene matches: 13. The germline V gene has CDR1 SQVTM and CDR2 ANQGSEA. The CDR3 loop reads CSVQSLASLDNEQFF. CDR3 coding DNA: TGCAGCGTGCAATCACTAGCGAGTTTAGACAATGAGCAGTTCTTC.

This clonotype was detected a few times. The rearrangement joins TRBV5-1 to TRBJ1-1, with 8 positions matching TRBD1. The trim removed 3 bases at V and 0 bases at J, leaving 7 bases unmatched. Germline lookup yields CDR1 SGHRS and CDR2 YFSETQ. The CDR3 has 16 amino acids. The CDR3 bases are TGCGCCAGCAGCTCCAGACAGGGGCCCATGAACACTGAAGCTTTCTTT. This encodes CASSSRQGPMNTEAFF. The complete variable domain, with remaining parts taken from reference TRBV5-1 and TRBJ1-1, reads KAGVTQTPRYLIKTRGQQVTLSCSPISGHRSVSWYQQTPGQGLQFLFEYFSETQRNKGNFPGRFSGRQFSNSRSEMNVSTLELGDSALYLCASSSRQGPMNTEAFFGQGTRLTVV.

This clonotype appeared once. The CDR3 coding sequence is TGTGCCATGAAACGGGAAGCGGGGGCTGAGACCCAGTACTTC. Encoded protein: CAMKREAGAETQYF. The V and J genes are TRBV10-3 and TRBJ2-5; 8 bases are a match to TRBD2. The CDR3 sequence is 14 residues long. Germline assignment: CDR1 ENHRY and CDR2 SYGVKD. The junction had 11 bases not matched to a gene; V was cut back by 9 bases and J by 5 bases.

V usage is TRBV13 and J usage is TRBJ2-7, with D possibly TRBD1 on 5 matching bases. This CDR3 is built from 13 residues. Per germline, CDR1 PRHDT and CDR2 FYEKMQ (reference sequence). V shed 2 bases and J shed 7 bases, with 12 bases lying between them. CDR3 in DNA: TGTGCCAGCAGCTTACAGGGCACGGGTGAGCAGTACTTC. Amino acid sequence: CASSLQGTGEQYF.